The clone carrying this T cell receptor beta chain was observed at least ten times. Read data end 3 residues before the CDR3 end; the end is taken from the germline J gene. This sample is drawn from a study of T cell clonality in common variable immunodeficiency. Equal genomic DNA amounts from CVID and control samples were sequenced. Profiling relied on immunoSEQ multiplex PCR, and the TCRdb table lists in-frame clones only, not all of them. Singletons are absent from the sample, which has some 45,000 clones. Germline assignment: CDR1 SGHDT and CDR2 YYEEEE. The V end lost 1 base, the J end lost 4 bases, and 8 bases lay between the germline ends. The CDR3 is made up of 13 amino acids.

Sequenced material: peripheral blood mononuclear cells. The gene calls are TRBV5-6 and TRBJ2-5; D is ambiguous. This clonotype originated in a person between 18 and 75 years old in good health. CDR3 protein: CASSLILGETQYF. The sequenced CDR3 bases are TGTGCCAGCAGCTTGATCCTAGGAGAGACC.